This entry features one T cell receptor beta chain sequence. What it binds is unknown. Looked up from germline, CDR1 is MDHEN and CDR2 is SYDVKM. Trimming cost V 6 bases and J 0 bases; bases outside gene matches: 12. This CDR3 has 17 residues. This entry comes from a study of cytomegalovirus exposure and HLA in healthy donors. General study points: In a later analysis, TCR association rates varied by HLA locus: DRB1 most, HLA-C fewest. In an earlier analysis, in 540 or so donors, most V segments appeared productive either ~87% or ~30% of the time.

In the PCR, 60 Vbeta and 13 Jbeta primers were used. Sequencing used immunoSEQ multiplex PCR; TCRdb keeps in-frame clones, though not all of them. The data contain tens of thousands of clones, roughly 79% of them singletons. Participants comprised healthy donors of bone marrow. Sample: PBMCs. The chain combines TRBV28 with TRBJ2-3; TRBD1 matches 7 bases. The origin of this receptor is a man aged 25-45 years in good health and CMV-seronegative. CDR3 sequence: CASSPLIPRGSTDTQYF. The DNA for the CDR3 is TGTGCCAGCAGCCCCTTGATCCCCAGGGGGAGCACAGATACGCAGTATTTT.